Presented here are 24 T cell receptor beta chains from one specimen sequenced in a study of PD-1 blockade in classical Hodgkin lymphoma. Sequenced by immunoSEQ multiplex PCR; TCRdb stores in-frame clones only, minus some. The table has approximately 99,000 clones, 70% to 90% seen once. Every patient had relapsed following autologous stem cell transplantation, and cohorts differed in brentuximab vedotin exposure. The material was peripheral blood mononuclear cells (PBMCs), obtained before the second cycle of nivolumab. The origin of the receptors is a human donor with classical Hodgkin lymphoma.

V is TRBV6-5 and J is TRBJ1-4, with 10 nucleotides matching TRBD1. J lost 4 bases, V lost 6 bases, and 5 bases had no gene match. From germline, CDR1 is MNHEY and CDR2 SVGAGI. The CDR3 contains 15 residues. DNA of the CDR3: TGTGCCAGCAGACCAGGACAGGGGGGTAATGAAAAACTGTTTTTT. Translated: CASRPGQGGNEKLFF.

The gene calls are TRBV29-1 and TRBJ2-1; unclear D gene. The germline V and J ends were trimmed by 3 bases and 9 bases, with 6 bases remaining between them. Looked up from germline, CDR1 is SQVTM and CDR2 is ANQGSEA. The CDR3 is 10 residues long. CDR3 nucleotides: TGCAGCGTTGAGCATCCTGAGCAGTTCTTC. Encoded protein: CSVEHPEQFF.

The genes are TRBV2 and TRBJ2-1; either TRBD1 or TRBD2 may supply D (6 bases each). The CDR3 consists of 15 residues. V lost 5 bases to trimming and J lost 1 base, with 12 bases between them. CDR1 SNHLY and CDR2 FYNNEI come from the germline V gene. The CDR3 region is CASSRGDVSYNEQFF. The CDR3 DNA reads TGTGCCAGCAGTAGGGGGGATGTGTCCTACAATGAGCAGTTCTTC.

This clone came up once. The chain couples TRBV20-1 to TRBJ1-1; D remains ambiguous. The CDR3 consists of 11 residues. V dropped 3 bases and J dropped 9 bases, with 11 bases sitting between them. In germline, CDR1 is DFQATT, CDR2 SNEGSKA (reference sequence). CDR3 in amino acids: CSASLNVQAFF. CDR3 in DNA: TGCAGTGCTAGTCTGAACGTCCAAGCTTTCTTT.

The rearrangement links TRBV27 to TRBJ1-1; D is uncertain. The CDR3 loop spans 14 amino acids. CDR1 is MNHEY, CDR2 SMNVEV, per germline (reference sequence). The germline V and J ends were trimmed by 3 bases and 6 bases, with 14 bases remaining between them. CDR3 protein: CASSFGPGYPEAFF. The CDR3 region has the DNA TGTGCCAGCAGTTTTGGTCCGGGGTACCCTGAAGCTTTCTTT.

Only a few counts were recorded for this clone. The CDR3 here is CASSGQGNTGELFF. As DNA, the CDR3 is TGTGCCAGCAGCGGACAGGGGAACACCGGGGAGCTGTTTTTT. The chain is built from TRBV6-4 and TRBJ2-2; 8 bases match TRBD1. Germline V gives CDR1 MRHNA, CDR2 SNTAGT. The ends lost 6 bases at V and 1 base at J; junction bases unmatched: 1. This CDR3 has 14 residues.

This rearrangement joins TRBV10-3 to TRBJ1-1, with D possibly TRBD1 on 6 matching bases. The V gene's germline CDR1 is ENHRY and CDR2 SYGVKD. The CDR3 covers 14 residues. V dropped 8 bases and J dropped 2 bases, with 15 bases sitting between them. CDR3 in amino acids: CAIDPQGPNTEAFF. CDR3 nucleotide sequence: TGTGCCATCGACCCACAGGGTCCTAACACTGAAGCTTTCTTT.

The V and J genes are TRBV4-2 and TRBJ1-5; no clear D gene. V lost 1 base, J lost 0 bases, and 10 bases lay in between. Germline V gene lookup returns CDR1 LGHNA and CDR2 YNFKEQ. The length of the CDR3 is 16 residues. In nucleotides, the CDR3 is TGTGCCAGCAGCCAAGCCAGTGGGTCTAGCAATCAGCCCCAGCATTTT. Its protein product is CASSQASGSSNQPQHF.

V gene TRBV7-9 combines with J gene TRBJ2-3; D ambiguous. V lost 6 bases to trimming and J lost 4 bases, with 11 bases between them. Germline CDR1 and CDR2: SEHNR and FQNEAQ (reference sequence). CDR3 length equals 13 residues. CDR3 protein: CASSSPGADTQYF. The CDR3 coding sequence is TGTGCCAGCAGTTCTCCGGGCGCAGATACGCAGTATTTT. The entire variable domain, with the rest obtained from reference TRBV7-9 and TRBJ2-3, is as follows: DTGVSQNPRHKITKRGQNVTFRCDPISEHNRLYWYRQTLGQGPEFLTYFQNEAQLEKSRLLSDRFSAERPKGSFSTLEIQRTEQGDSAMYLCASSSPGADTQYFGPGTRLTVL.

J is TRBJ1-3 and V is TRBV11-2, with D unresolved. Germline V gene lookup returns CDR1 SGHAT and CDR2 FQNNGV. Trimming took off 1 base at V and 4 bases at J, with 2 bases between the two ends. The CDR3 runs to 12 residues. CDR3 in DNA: TGTGCCAGCAGCTTAGCCGGAAACACCATATATTTT. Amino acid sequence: CASSLAGNTIYF.

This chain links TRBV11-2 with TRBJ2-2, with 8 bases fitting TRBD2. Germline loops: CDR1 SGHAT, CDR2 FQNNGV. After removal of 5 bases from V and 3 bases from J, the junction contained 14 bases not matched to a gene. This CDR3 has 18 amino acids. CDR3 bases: TGTGCCAGCAGCCATAGGGAGGTAGCGGGATGGTACACCGGGGAGCTGTTTTTT. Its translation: CASSHREVAGWYTGELFF.

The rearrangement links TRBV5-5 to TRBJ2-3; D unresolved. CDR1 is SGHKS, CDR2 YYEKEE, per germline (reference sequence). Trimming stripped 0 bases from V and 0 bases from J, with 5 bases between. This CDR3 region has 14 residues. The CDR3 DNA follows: TGTGCCAGCAGCTTGGGTCCTAGCACAGATACGCAGTATTTT. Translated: CASSLGPSTDTQYF.

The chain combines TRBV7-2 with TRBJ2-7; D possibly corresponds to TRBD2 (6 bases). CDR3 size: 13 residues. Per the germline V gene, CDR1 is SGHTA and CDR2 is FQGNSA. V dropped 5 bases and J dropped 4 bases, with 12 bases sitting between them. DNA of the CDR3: TGTGCCAGCAGCCGGGAGTTTTGGTACGAGCAGTACTTC. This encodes CASSREFWYEQYF.

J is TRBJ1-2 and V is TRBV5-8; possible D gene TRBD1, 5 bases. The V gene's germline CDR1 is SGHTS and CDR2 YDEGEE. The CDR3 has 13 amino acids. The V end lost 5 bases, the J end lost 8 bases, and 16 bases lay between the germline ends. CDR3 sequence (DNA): TGTGCCAGCAGGGACATAACGTTGGCCGGCTACACCTTC. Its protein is CASRDITLAGYTF.

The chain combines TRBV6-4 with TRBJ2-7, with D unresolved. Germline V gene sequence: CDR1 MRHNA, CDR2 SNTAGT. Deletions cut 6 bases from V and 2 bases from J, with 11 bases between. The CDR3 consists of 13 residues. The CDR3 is CASRGQDPYEQYF. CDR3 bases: TGTGCCAGCAGGGGCCAGGATCCCTACGAGCAGTACTTC.

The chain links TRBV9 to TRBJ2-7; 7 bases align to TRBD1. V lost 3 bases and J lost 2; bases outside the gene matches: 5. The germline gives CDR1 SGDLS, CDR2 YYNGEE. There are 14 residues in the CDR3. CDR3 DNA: TGTGCCAGCAGCGGGGGGACAGTTGCCTACGAGCAGTACTTC. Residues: CASSGGTVAYEQYF.

The CDR3 protein is CASSEWSSDTPYEQYF. The CDR3 region has the DNA TGTGCCAGCAGTGAATGGTCTAGCGATACACCCTACGAGCAGTACTTC. The chain couples TRBV6-1 to TRBJ2-7, with a tentative D call TRBD2 (6 bases). Trimming left V 2 bases short and J 2 bases short, with 16 bases between. Germline V CDR1 and CDR2: MNHNS, SASEGT. CDR3 length: 16 amino acids.

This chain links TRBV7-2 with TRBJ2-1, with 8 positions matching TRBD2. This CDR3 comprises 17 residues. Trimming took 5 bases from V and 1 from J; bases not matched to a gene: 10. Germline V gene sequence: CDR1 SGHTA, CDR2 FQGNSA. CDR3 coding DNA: TGTGCCAGCAGCCTAGGGCGGGGGGCGCGTTCCTACAATGAGCAGTTCTTC. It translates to CASSLGRGARSYNEQFF. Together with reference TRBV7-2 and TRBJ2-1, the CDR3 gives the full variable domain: GAGVSQSPSNKVTEKGKDVELRCDPISGHTALYWYRQSLGQGLEFLIYFQGNSAPDKSGLPSDRFSAERTGGSVSTLTIQRTQQEDSAVYLCASSLGRGARSYNEQFFGPGTRLTVL.

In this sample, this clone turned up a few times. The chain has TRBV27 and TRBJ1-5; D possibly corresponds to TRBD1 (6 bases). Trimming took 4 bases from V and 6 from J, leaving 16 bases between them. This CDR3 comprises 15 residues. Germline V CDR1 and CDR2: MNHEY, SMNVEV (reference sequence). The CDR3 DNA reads TGTGCCAGCAGTTCAACAGGGCCCTCTACTCAGCCCCAGCATTTT. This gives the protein CASSSTGPSTQPQHF.

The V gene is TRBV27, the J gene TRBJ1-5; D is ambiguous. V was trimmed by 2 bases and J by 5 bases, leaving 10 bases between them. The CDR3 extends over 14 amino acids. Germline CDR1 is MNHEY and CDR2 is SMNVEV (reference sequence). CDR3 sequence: CASSLRESDQPQHF. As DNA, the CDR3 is TGTGCCAGCAGTTTAAGGGAGAGCGATCAGCCCCAGCATTTT.

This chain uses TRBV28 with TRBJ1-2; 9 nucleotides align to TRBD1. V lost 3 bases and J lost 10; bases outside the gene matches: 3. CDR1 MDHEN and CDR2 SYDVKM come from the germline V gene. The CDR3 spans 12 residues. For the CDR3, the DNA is TGTGCCAGCAGTTTCGGGACAGGGATCTACACCTTC. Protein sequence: CASSFGTGIYTF.

CDR3 DNA sequence: TGTGCCAGCAGCCCCTCGGGAAGCTCTGGGGCCAACGTCCTGACTTTC. It is translated as CASSPSGSSGANVLTF. The gene calls are TRBV5-4 and TRBJ2-6, with D perhaps TRBD2 (5 bases). V lost 4 bases, J lost 0 bases, and 11 bases lay in between. CDR3 size: 16 residues. Germline V lookup: CDR1 SGHNT, CDR2 YYREEE (reference sequence).

The CDR3 DNA sequence: TGCGCCAGCAGCCAAGGTGCTTATCAGCCCCAGCATTTT. It yields the protein CASSQGAYQPQHF. The V and J genes are TRBV4-3 and TRBJ1-5; no reliable D call. The CDR3 loop spans 13 amino acids. Per the germline V gene, CDR1 is LGHNA and CDR2 is YSLEER. Trimming shortened V by 1 base and J by 5 bases, and 6 bases separated the two germline ends.

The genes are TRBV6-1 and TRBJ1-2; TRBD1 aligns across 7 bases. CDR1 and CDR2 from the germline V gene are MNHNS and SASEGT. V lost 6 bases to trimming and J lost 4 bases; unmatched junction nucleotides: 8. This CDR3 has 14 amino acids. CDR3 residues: CASSRDSGSYGYTF. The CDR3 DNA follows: TGTGCCAGCAGCCGGGACAGCGGGTCCTATGGCTACACCTTC.